Given below is one T cell receptor (beta chain) in context. One junction end does not reproduce the germline sequence, and a read error may be involved. The entry originates in a study of blood T cell repertoires in COVID-19. Study overall: The United States, Italy and Spain provided the acute and convalescent COVID-19 samples. T cells, B-cell-depleted T cells, or PBMCs supplied cDNA or gDNA.

How the authors handled the data: Reference gene primer amplification yielded estimated nucleated cell counts. Assay used: immunoSEQ multiplex PCR; TCRdb lists only in-frame clones, some missing. The DNA gave D and trimming, while V, J and clone size come from that table. The sample carries roughly 140,000 clones, approximately 82% recorded once. Germline lookup yields CDR1 SGHKS and CDR2 YYEKEE (reference sequence). CDR3 length: 14 amino acids. The TCR was taken from a woman in her forties or fifties in a cohort sampled during active or convalescent COVID-19. Sequencing used peripheral blood. This rearrangement joins TRBV5-5 to TRBJ1-5; 11 bases are a match to TRBD1. CDR3 protein: CASSPGQGALPMDF. The CDR3 DNA reads TGTGCCAGCAGCCCCGGACAGGGGGCTCTCCCCATGGATTTT.